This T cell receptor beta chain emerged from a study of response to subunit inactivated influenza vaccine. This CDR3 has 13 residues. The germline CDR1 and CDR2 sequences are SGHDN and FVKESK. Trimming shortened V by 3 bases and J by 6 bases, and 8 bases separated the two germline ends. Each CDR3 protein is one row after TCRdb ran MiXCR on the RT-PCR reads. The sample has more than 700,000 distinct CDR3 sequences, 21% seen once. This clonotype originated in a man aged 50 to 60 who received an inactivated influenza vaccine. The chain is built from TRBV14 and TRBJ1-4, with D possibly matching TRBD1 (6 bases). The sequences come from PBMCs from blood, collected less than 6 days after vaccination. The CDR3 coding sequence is TGTGCCAGCAGCCAGGGGGCGTATGAAAAACTGTTTTTT. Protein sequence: CASSQGAYEKLFF.